The 29 T cell receptor beta chains below all came from one sample that was sequenced in a study of blood T cell repertoires in COVID-19 (dated by TCRdb to about 2020). The method behind the library was the immunoSEQ multiplex PCR assay. Drawn from immuneACCESS, this table holds only the in-frame rearrangements with V and J called that TCRdb kept. Clones are partly lost; checked studies trace under half to an unresolved V gene and leave the rest unexplained. This sample gives 100,000 or so clones in total; around 85% of them show up just once. The ten largest clonotypes hold 13% of the sample. Sequencing was performed on peripheral blood. All receptors derive from a human donor in a cohort sampled during active COVID-19.

This chain connects TRBV6-1 to TRBJ1-2; D not resolved. Germline V CDR1 and CDR2: MNHNS, SASEGT. V lost 2 bases and J 8 bases, leaving 12 bases between the germline ends. CDR3 size: 13 residues. CDR3 loop: CASSELLPGGYTF. DNA for the CDR3: TGTGCCAGCAGTGAACTACTACCCGGGGGCTACACCTTC.

This sequence joins TRBV13 and TRBJ2-2, with 8 bases that match TRBD1. This CDR3 region has 16 residues. V dropped 0 bases and J dropped 7; count of bases not matched to a gene: 7. Germline V lookup: CDR1 PRHDT, CDR2 FYEKMQ (reference sequence). This CDR3 reads CASSLGRQGPGGELFF. CDR3 DNA sequence: TGTGCCAGCAGCTTAGGTCGACAGGGGCCGGGCGGGGAGCTGTTTTTT.

This chain joins TRBV6-5 and TRBJ2-7, with 7 positions matching TRBD1. The length of the CDR3 is 12 residues. Germline V lookup: CDR1 MNHEY, CDR2 SVGAGI. The V segment lost 6 bases and the J segment 6 bases; nucleotides outside the gene matches: 5. The CDR3 sequence is CASRTSGGEQYF. CDR3 DNA: TGTGCCAGCAGAACTTCAGGGGGCGAGCAGTACTTC.

This clone occurred once. The chain recombines TRBV28 with TRBJ1-5; TRBD1 matches 7 bases. Germline V gene data show CDR1 as MDHEN and CDR2 as SYDVKM. V lost 7 bases, J lost 7 bases, and 10 bases stayed unmatched. The CDR3 loop spans 14 amino acids. In DNA, the CDR3 is TGTGCCAGCACTCAACAGGGGAGTTGGCAGCCCCAGCATTTT. Translating gives CASTQQGSWQPQHF.

The CDR3 protein is CASSVVTPNSYEQYF. Here the CDR3 DNA reads TGTGCCAGCAGCGTAGTCACCCCTAACTCCTACGAGCAGTACTTC. J is TRBJ2-7 and V is TRBV9; D not certain. Looked up from germline, CDR1 is SGDLS and CDR2 is YYNGEE. The CDR3 length is 15 residues. V dropped 0 bases and J dropped 0 bases, with 10 bases sitting between them.

The rearrangement uses TRBV7-9 and TRBJ1-4, with 10 bases aligning to TRBD1. The CDR3 length is 13 residues. CDR1 SEHNR and CDR2 FQNEAQ come from the germline V gene (reference sequence). J was trimmed by 8 bases and V by 6 bases; bases with no gene match: 3. The CDR3 spells CASSAGQGEKLFF. The CDR3 DNA follows: TGTGCCAGCAGTGCGGGACAGGGGGAAAAACTGTTTTTT.

Only a few counts were recorded for this clone. The gene calls are TRBV7-2 and TRBJ2-7, with 12 bases that match TRBD1. The CDR3 has 14 residues. Unmatched junction bases numbered 6, after V lost 5 bases and J lost 7 bases. Germline values: CDR1 SGHTA, CDR2 FQGNSA. The CDR3 DNA reads as TGTGCCAGCAGCAGGGACAGGGGGCGTCTGGAGCAGTACTTC. Translating gives CASSRDRGRLEQYF.

The rearrangement uses TRBV5-4 and TRBJ2-7; TRBD1 might be the D (6 bases). Trimming stripped 0 bases from V and 1 base from J, with 14 bases between. The CDR3 sequence is 16 residues long. In germline, CDR1 is SGHNT, CDR2 YYREEE (reference sequence). The CDR3 region has the DNA TGTGCCAGCAGCTTGGGTACAGGGTCCCTATCCTACGAGCAGTACTTC. Residues: CASSLGTGSLSYEQYF.

The CDR3: CASSRNPGGAGAREQYF. CDR3 sequence (DNA): TGTGCCAGCAGTCGGAACCCAGGCGGAGCGGGAGCAAGGGAGCAGTACTTC. The V gene is TRBV27, the J gene TRBJ2-7; 8 bases agree with TRBD2. V lost 5 bases and J lost 7; bases outside the gene matches: 19. This CDR3 comprises 17 residues. CDR1 MNHEY and CDR2 SMNVEV come from the germline V gene (reference sequence).

The CDR3 nucleotides are TGTGCCAGTAGTATTAAGGGGGCCCTCACCGGGGAGCTGTTTTTT. It translates to CASSIKGALTGELFF. The chain employs TRBV19 and TRBJ2-2, with 7 bases identical to TRBD1. This CDR3 is built from 15 residues. Germline CDR1 reads LNHDA; CDR2 reads SQIVND (reference sequence). V shed 3 bases and J 4 bases; nucleotides not matched to a gene: 5.

The chain employs TRBV5-6 and TRBJ2-5, with 7 nucleotides matching TRBD1. This CDR3 has 14 residues. Looked up from germline, CDR1 is SGHDT and CDR2 is YYEEEE. V gave up 3 bases and J gave up 3 bases; unmatched junction bases: 5. The CDR3 coding sequence is TGTGCCAGCAGCTACCGACAGGGAGAAGAGACCCAGTACTTC. Protein product: CASSYRQGEETQYF.

V is TRBV27 and J is TRBJ1-2, with 7 bases matching TRBD1. Germline lookup yields CDR1 MNHEY and CDR2 SMNVEV (reference sequence). V dropped 5 bases and J dropped 0; count of bases not matched to a gene: 3. The CDR3 loop spans 14 amino acids. The chain's CDR3 is CASSTGVTNYGYTF. CDR3 bases: TGTGCCAGCAGTACAGGGGTAACTAACTATGGCTACACCTTC.

This sequence joins TRBV27 and TRBJ2-3; possibly TRBD2 for D (5 bases). V was clipped by 10 bases and J by 7 bases, with 18 bases between them. The CDR3 length is 13 residues. The germline V gene has CDR1 MNHEY and CDR2 SMNVEV (reference sequence). The CDR3 DNA reads as TGTGCCATCAGAGGAGGCTCCGGAAATACGCAGTATTTT. Translation: CAIRGGSGNTQYF.

The genes are TRBV7-2 and TRBJ2-7; 7 bases are shared with TRBD2. J was trimmed by 3 bases and V by 1 base; bases with no gene match: 12. From germline, CDR1 is SGHTA and CDR2 FQGNSA. The CDR3 loop spans 17 amino acids. In DNA, the CDR3 is TGTGCCAGCAGCTTAGGAGGGAGCGGGGCCCCCCACTACGAGCAGTACTTC. It translates to CASSLGGSGAPHYEQYF.

This chain links TRBV9 with TRBJ2-1, with 11 bases that match TRBD2. The CDR3 is made up of 15 amino acids. Trimming at V came to 2 bases and at J to 7 bases, leaving 5 bases not matched to a gene. Germline V CDR1 and CDR2: SGDLS, YYNGEE. CDR3 DNA: TGTGCCAGCAGCGTGACCGGGACTAGCGGTAATGAGCAGTTCTTC. Translated, it gives CASSVTGTSGNEQFF.

The chain uses TRBV18 and TRBJ1-1, with 12 bases aligning to TRBD1. CDR3 length: 17 amino acids. Germline values: CDR1 KGHSH, CDR2 LQKENI. The junction had 12 bases not matched to a gene; V was cut back by 6 bases and J by 4 bases. CDR3 loop: CASSHRDRGRGGTEAFF. The DNA for the CDR3 is TGTGCCAGCTCCCACAGGGACAGGGGGCGAGGTGGCACTGAAGCTTTCTTT.

The J gene is TRBJ1-5, the V gene TRBV2; 8 nucleotides match TRBD1. V shed 6 bases and J 7 bases; nucleotides not matched to a gene: 8. This CDR3 has 14 amino acids. Germline V CDR1 and CDR2: SNHLY, FYNNEI. The CDR3 DNA follows: TGTGCCAGCAGCACTGACAGGGGCGTCCAGCCCCAGCATTTT. This sequence encodes CASSTDRGVQPQHF.

This chain uses TRBV5-1 with TRBJ1-1; weak D call: TRBD1 (5 bases). V shed 0 bases and J shed 1 base, with 10 bases lying between them. The CDR3 spans 15 residues. Germline CDR1 is SGHRS and CDR2 is YFSETQ. The CDR3, as DNA: TGCGCCAGCAGCTTGGGACCCGGGGGGAACACTGAAGCTTTCTTT. Its protein is CASSLGPGGNTEAFF.

This clone appeared once. The chain joins TRBV7-2 to TRBJ1-1; maybe TRBD1 (5 bases). Per the germline V gene, CDR1 is SGHTA and CDR2 is FQGNSA. There are 16 residues in the CDR3. Deletions cut 1 base from V and 6 bases from J, with 18 bases between. CDR3 protein: CASSLDPWRGFPEAFF. In nucleotides, the CDR3 is TGTGCCAGCAGCTTAGACCCCTGGAGGGGTTTCCCTGAAGCTTTCTTT. Full variable domain (missing parts from reference TRBV7-2 and TRBJ1-1): GAGVSQSPSNKVTEKGKDVELRCDPISGHTALYWYRQSLGQGLEFLIYFQGNSAPDKSGLPSDRFSAERTGGSVSTLTIQRTQQEDSAVYLCASSLDPWRGFPEAFFGQGTRLTVV.

About this clone: This specimen includes other DNA sequences encoding the same CDR3. This sequence joins TRBV5-1 and TRBJ2-2; the match to TRBD2 covers 8 bases. The CDR3 extends over 16 amino acids. With V trimmed by 8 bases and J by 4 bases, 13 bases remained unmatched. Germline lookup yields CDR1 SGHRS and CDR2 YFSETQ. This CDR3 is CASSRDGGASTGELFF. The DNA of the CDR3 is TGCGCCAGTTCTAGGGACGGGGGGGCCTCCACCGGGGAGCTGTTTTTT.

This clone was picked up a small number of times. This chain links TRBV30 with TRBJ1-6; 9 bases align to TRBD1. The trim removed 0 bases at V and 11 bases at J, leaving 8 bases unmatched. Looked up from germline, CDR1 is GTSNPN and CDR2 is SVGIG (reference sequence). The length of the CDR3 is 15 residues. The chain's CDR3 is CAWSVRDRAFAPLHF. Written as DNA, the CDR3 is TGTGCCTGGAGTGTACGGGACAGGGCATTTGCACCCCTCCACTTT.

This chain connects TRBV12-3 or TRBV12-4 to TRBJ2-7; the match to TRBD1 covers 8 bases. The CDR3 covers 12 residues. The V segment lost 8 bases and the J segment 7 bases; nucleotides outside the gene matches: 7. The CDR3, as DNA: TGTGCCAGCGGGACAGGCGTAGTGGAGCAGTACTTC. Translated, it gives CASGTGVVEQYF.

V and J are TRBV5-6 and TRBJ2-2, with a tentative D call TRBD1 (6 bases). CDR3 length: 16 amino acids. V shed 3 bases and J shed 0 bases, with 12 bases lying between them. Germline V gives CDR1 SGHDT, CDR2 YYEEEE. The CDR3 coding sequence is TGTGCCAGCAGCTCCGCCGGGACAACGAACACCGGGGAGCTGTTTTTT. Protein product: CASSSAGTTNTGELFF.

The chain carries TRBV4-3 and TRBJ2-2; 14 nucleotides agree with TRBD2. CDR1 and CDR2 from the germline V gene are LGHNA and YSLEER. The CDR3 runs to 18 residues. J gave up 2 bases and V 2 bases, and 4 bases lay outside the gene matches. CDR3 amino acids: CASSQSGTSGGNTGELFF. The CDR3 nucleotides read TGCGCCAGCAGCCAATCCGGGACTAGCGGGGGTAACACCGGGGAGCTGTTTTTT.

This chain links TRBV5-6 with TRBJ1-2; no firm D call. The CDR3 consists of 16 residues. Looked up from germline, CDR1 is SGHDT and CDR2 is YYEEEE. V was shortened by 3 bases and J by 0 bases, with 15 bases between the two germline ends. The CDR3 sequence is CASSYPKTTSNYGYTF. DNA of the CDR3: TGTGCCAGCAGCTACCCAAAGACGACATCTAACTATGGCTACACCTTC.

The DNA for the CDR3 is TGTGCCAGCAGCTTGACTAGCGGGAGGTCTAGCACAGATACGCAGTATTTT. It encodes CASSLTSGRSSTDTQYF. The chain has TRBV9 and TRBJ2-3, with 13 bases aligning to TRBD2. V lost 4 bases to trimming and J lost 0 bases; unmatched junction nucleotides: 5. In germline, CDR1 is SGDLS, CDR2 YYNGEE. There are 17 residues in the CDR3.

The genes are TRBV3-1 (or the pseudogene TRBV3-2) and TRBJ2-1, with TRBD2 as a possible D gene (5 bases). The CDR3 spans 14 residues. Germline V gives CDR1 LGHDT, CDR2 YNNKEL (reference sequence). V shed 1 base and J shed 12 bases, with 16 bases lying between them. In DNA form, the CDR3 reads TGTGCCAGCAGCCAAGGGATACAGCGAGAGGGGCAGTTCTTC. Amino acids: CASSQGIQREGQFF.

The chain combines TRBV2 with TRBJ1-1; D gene uncertain. V was pared by 5 bases and J by 6 bases, with 10 bases between. This CDR3 has 12 residues. Germline CDR1 SNHLY, CDR2 FYNNEI. The CDR3 DNA sequence: TGTGCCAGCAGTCCAGACTCGGCTGAAGCTTTCTTT. As protein: CASSPDSAEAFF.

The genes are TRBV2 and TRBJ1-4, with no clear D. Trimming shortened V by 4 bases and J by 3 bases, and 12 bases separated the two germline ends. The CDR3 spans 15 residues. Germline CDR1 SNHLY, CDR2 FYNNEI. The DNA for the CDR3 is TGTGCCAGCAGTGCGCCAGCGGTCTCTAATGAAAAACTGTTTTTT. It is translated as CASSAPAVSNEKLFF. Using reference TRBV2 and TRBJ1-4 for the parts outside the CDR3, the full variable domain is EPEVTQTPSHQVTQMGQEVILRCVPISNHLYFYWYRQILGQKVEFLVSFYNNEISEKSEIFDDQFSVERPDGSNFTLKIRSTKLEDSAMYFCASSAPAVSNEKLFFGSGTQLSVL.